The source of this T cell receptor (beta chain) is a study of OX40 agonist ivuxolimab in advanced cancers. At the level of the whole study: The costimulatory receptor OX40 (CD134) was targeted by ivuxolimab, a fully human IgG2 agonistic monoclonal antibody. Patients were allowed to have had prior anti-PD-1, anti-PD-L1 or anti-CTLA-4 therapy, and 40% of the dose-escalation patients had been treated with checkpoint inhibitors. Intravenous ivuxolimab was administered to patients every 2 weeks at six dose levels: 0.01, 0.1, 0.3, 1.5, 3 and 10 mg/kg. Of the roughly 52 patients in dose escalation, 19 had hepatocellular carcinoma, some 15 had melanoma, 9 had renal cell carcinoma and 9 had head and neck cancer. A male proportion of almost 85% and a mean age of approximately 55 years, ranging from roughly 23 to 85, were recorded for the dose-escalation cohort. Partial responses occurred in three dose-escalation patients: two with cutaneous melanoma and one with hepatocellular carcinoma. The purpose of peripheral TCRbeta sequencing was to test whether ivuxolimab changed TCR sequence diversity and led to clonal T-cell expansion. The paper reports the monotherapy dose-escalation portion (N ≈ 50 patients) of the phase I ivuxolimab trial.

Genomic DNA was extracted from sorted cells for sequencing of the TCRbeta CDR3 region. The immunoSEQ Assay was used for sequencing of TCRbeta CDR3 regions. TCRdb limited this immuneACCESS table to in-frame rearrangements with V and J called. A share of clones is missing; checked studies link under half to unresolved V genes, and the rest is unexplained. This sample lists some 100,000 clones; roughly nine tenths were detected once. Jointly, the top ten make up 0.82% of the sample. A remark on this clone: This clone's antigen is unknown. No quality values exist for individual bases; no much larger clone is one base distant.

The trial excluded patients who had a history of autoimmune disease or who were on systemic immunosuppression. Peripheral blood for TCR sequencing was collected from all dose cohorts at baseline, on cycle 4 day 1, and on cycle 7 day 1. The samples were taken from a phase I, first-in-human, multicenter, open-label dose-escalation trial of ivuxolimab. Adults with locally advanced or metastatic head and neck squamous cell, hepatocellular, melanoma or renal cell carcinoma were enrolled in the trial. Before TCR sequencing, CD4+ T cells and CD8+ T cells from peripheral blood were sorted into separate populations. The research as a whole found: In the 0.1-3.0 mg/kg groups, partial responders had among the lowest normalized peripheral clonal expansion, particularly in CD8+ T cells. Low levels of normalized T-cell clonal expansion were also seen in some patients who did not respond. Antigen specificity was not determined for the clonally expanded peripheral T cells. On average, CD8+ T cells showed more expanded clones than CD4+ T cells after ivuxolimab. At doses of 0.1 to 3.0 mg/kg, clonal expansion of both CD4+ and CD8+ blood T cells was observed from baseline to week 6.

The sample in question was CD4+ or CD8+ T cells sorted from blood, obtained in a trial of the OX40 agonist ivuxolimab. This clonotype was sampled from an adult with an advanced solid tumor such as melanoma, head and neck, liver or kidney cancer.

This receptor has the CDR3 CASSPGQLNTGELFF. The sequenced DNA: TGCGCCAGCAGTCCCGGACAGCTTAACACCGGGGAGCTGTTTTTT. The chain employs TRBV5-1 and TRBJ2-2; the D region possibly corresponds to TRBD1 (6 bases align). Sequences SGHRS (CDR1) and YFSETQ (CDR2) are obtained from the germline V gene. Its CDR3 holds 15 amino acids, cysteine through phenylalanine. Just CDR3 DNA is preserved here, 45 bases in frame from base 1. The V and J ends are trimmed by 5 bases and 2 bases, leaving 13 bases between them.